Sequencing of this TCR beta chain was carried out in a study of T cells in Graves' hyperthyroidism and ophthalmopathy. Broader study findings: Expanded thyroid clonotypes (above 0.001) were mostly also found in blood.

Absence of ophthalmopathy progression within 18 months defined stable Graves' hyperthyroidism. On the basis of clinical symptoms, serum thyroxine and TRAb, thyroid ultrasound and orbital computed tomography, diagnoses were made. Notes on this clonotype: Its antigen is currently unknown.

Looked up from germline, CDR1 is GTSNPN and CDR2 is SVGIG (reference sequence). The CDR3 is made up of 14 amino acids. V lost 3 bases and J lost 3; bases outside the gene matches: 5. There were TCR beta CDR3 regions amplified from RNA transcripts. A first-round RT-PCR of the TCR CDR3 used the HTBI primer set. MiXCR was run by TCRdb on the multiplex PCR reads, yielding one entry per CDR3 protein. The data show some 760,000 distinct CDR3 sequences, 11% to 15% seen once. The chain employs TRBV30 and TRBJ1-5; 7 bases line up with TRBD1. This sequence originates from a woman younger than 35 with Graves' hyperthyroidism. Material: blood. In nucleotides, the CDR3 is TGTGCCTGGAGGGGTCAGGGGGTCAATCAGCCCCAGCATTTT. Amino acid sequence: CAWRGQGVNQPQHF. The full variable domain, its missing parts supplied by reference TRBV30 and TRBJ1-5, is SQTIHQWPATLVQPVGSPLSLECTVEGTSNPNLYWYRQAAGRGLQLLFYSVGIGQISSEVPQNLSASRPQDRQFILSSKKLLLSDSGFYLCAWRGQGVNQPQHFGDGTRLSIL.